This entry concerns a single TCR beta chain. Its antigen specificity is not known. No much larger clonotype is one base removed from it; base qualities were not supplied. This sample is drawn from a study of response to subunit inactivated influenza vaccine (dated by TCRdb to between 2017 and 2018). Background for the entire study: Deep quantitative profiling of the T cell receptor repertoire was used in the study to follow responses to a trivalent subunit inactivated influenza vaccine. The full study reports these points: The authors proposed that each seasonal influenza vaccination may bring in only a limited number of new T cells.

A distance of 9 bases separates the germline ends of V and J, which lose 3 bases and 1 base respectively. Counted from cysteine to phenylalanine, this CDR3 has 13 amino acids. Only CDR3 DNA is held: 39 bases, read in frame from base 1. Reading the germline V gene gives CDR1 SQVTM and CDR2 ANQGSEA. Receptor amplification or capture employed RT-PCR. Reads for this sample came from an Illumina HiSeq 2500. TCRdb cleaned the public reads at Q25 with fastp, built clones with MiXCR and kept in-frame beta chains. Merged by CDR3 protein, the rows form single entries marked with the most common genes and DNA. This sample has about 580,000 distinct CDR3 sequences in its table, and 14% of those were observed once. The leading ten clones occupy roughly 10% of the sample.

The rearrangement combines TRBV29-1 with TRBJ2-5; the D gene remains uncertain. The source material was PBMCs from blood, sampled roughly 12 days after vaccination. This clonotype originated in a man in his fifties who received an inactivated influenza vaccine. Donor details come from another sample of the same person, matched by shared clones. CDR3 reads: CSVDGQRQETQYF. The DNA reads TGCAGCGTTGACGGGCAGCGCCAAGAGACCCAGTACTTC.